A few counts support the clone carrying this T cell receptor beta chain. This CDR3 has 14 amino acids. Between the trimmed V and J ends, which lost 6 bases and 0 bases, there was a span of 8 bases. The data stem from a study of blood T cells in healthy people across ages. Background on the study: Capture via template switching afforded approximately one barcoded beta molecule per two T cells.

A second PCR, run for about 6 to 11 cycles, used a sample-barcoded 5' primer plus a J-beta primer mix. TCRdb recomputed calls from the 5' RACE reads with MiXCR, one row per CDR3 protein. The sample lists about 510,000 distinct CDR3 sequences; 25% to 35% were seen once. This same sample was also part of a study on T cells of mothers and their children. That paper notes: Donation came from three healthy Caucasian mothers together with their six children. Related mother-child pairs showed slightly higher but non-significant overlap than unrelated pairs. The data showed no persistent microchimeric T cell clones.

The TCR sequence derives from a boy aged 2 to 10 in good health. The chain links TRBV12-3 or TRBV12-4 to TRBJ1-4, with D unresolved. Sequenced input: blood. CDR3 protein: CASRGVATNEKLFF. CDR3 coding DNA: TGTGCCAGCAGGGGAGTCGCAACTAATGAAAAACTGTTTTTT.